The 27 T cell receptor beta chains below come from one sample, sequenced in a study of early T cells in non-severe SARS-CoV-2 infection (dated by TCRdb to 2020 to 2023). Library creation used 5' RACE. Sequencing was performed on a NextSeq 500. Using fastp at Q25 and MiXCR, TCRdb reprocessed the public reads and kept productive beta chains. Each record represents a unique CDR3 protein, reported with the most common genes and DNA among its rows. In this sample the table shows tens of thousands of distinct CDR3 sequences, 16% of which occur a single time. The top ten clones comprise about 4.7% of the sample. The sequencing used whole blood, collected at baseline. Every receptor here comes from an adult who was a healthcare worker with PCR-confirmed SARS-CoV-2 infection or an uninfected control (not recorded which).

The sample holds many counts of this clonotype. The chain recombines TRBV12-3 or TRBV12-4 with TRBJ2-2; the D call may be TRBD1 or TRBD2 (5 bases each). The V end was cut by 2 bases, the J end by 0 bases, with 16 bases between. The CDR3 sequence is 18 residues long. CDR3 sequence: CASSLYHPGRANTGELFF. The CDR3 DNA sequence: TGTGCCAGCAGTTTATATCACCCGGGGCGCGCGAACACCGGGGAGCTGTTTTTT.

The CDR3: CASSLWGGTDTQYF. The CDR3 DNA reads TGTGCCAGCAGCTTGTGGGGAGGCACAGATACGCAGTATTTT. The rearrangement links TRBV7-9 to TRBJ2-3; D may be TRBD2 (5 bases). This CDR3 comprises 14 residues. The V end was cut by 3 bases, the J end by 1 base, with 8 bases between. CDR1 and CDR2 (germline): SEHNR, FQNEAQ (reference sequence).

The chain has TRBV5-6 and TRBJ2-7; tentative D call: TRBD2 (5 bases). V lost 2 bases and J 2 bases, leaving 14 bases between the germline ends. Germline V gene lookup returns CDR1 SGHDT and CDR2 YYEEEE. CDR3 length: 15 amino acids. This CDR3 reads CASSLYRTRPYEQYF. The CDR3 DNA reads TGTGCCAGCAGCTTATATCGCACTAGGCCCTACGAGCAGTACTTC. The whole variable domain, remainder taken from reference TRBV5-6 and TRBJ2-7, is DAGVTQSPTHLIKTRGQQVTLRCSPKSGHDTVSWYQQALGQGPQFIFQYYEEEERQRGNFPDRFSGHQFPNYSSELNVNALLLGDSALYLCASSLYRTRPYEQYFGPGTRLTVT.

The rearrangement uses TRBV20-1 and TRBJ2-3; TRBD2 matches 7 bases. This CDR3 contains 13 residues. J gave up 0 bases and V 6 bases, and 3 bases lay outside the gene matches. Germline CDR1 and CDR2: DFQATT and SNEGSKA (reference sequence). The CDR3 coding sequence is TGCAGTGCCGTTAGCGGGAGCACAGATACGCAGTATTTT. Protein: CSAVSGSTDTQYF.

CDR3 protein: CASSFGLPPGANVLTF. CDR3 coding DNA: TGTGCCAGCAGTTTTGGACTACCACCTGGGGCCAACGTCCTGACTTTC. The rearrangement joins TRBV6-5 to TRBJ2-6; TRBD2 might be the D (6 bases). V was pared by 4 bases and J by 2 bases, with 12 bases between. This CDR3 has 16 amino acids. Germline lookup yields CDR1 MNHEY and CDR2 SVGAGI.

This clonotype turned up a few times. The chain is built from TRBV6-2 or TRBV6-3 and TRBJ2-1; D gene unclear. The CDR3 extends over 13 amino acids. V was cut by 6 bases and J by 8 bases, with 14 bases left in between. CDR1 MNHEY and CDR2 SVGEGT come from the germline V gene. The CDR3 is CASSHRRQDEQFF. CDR3 bases: TGTGCCAGCAGCCACCGACGGCAGGATGAGCAGTTCTTC.

In its sample, this clonotype was seen a few times. The J gene is TRBJ2-5, the V gene TRBV20-1; D unresolved. This CDR3 is 10 amino acids long. Per germline, CDR1 DFQATT and CDR2 SNEGSKA (reference sequence). V lost 5 bases, J lost 5 bases, and 6 bases lay in between. In DNA, the CDR3 is TGCAGTGCTGGATATGAGACCCAGTACTTC. This translates into CSAGYETQYF.

The rearrangement joins TRBV30 to TRBJ1-6; 9 bases agree with TRBD1. CDR3 size: 15 residues. CDR1 and CDR2 from the germline V gene are GTSNPN and SVGIG (reference sequence). Trimming removed 3 bases from V and 0 bases from J; junction bases left unmatched: 0. The CDR3 region is CAWRTGGSYNSPLHF. The DNA for the CDR3 is TGTGCCTGGAGGACAGGGGGCTCCTATAATTCACCCCTCCACTTT.

This clonotype was detected ten times or more. The chain is built from TRBV14 and TRBJ1-1, with D possibly TRBD1 on 6 matching bases. The CDR3 runs to 15 residues. Deletions cut 4 bases from V and 5 bases from J, with 17 bases between. Germline V gene lookup returns CDR1 SGHDN and CDR2 FVKESK. For the CDR3, the DNA is TGTGCCAGCAGCCCTACCCTACAGGGTCGGACTGAAGCTTTCTTT. Translating it yields CASSPTLQGRTEAFF.

CDR3 amino acids: CASSLRTNEKLFF. The CDR3 DNA is TGTGCCAGCAGCTTGAGGACTAATGAAAAACTGTTTTTT. This chain uses TRBV11-2 with TRBJ1-4; D uncertain. The V end lost 3 bases, the J end lost 2 bases, and 4 bases lay between the germline ends. In germline, CDR1 is SGHAT, CDR2 FQNNGV. The CDR3 is made up of 13 amino acids.

There are many counts of this clonotype. This chain uses TRBV20-1 with TRBJ2-5; TRBD2 aligns across 10 bases. The junction had 7 bases not matched to a gene; V was cut back by 4 bases and J by 5 bases. Germline V gene data show CDR1 as DFQATT and CDR2 as SNEGSKA (reference sequence). CDR3 length: 14 residues. CDR3 region: CSAKSGRALETQYF. CDR3 in DNA: TGCAGTGCTAAAAGCGGGAGGGCCTTGGAGACCCAGTACTTC.

This clonotype was seen at least ten times. This chain links TRBV30 with TRBJ2-7; D gene uncertain. The CDR3 is 13 residues long. Germline CDR1 GTSNPN, CDR2 SVGIG (reference sequence). V lost 2 bases and J 2 bases, leaving 10 bases between the germline ends. CDR3 nucleotide sequence: TGTGCCTGGAGTCTAACGAGGACCTACGAGCAGTACTTC. Its protein is CAWSLTRTYEQYF.

This chain connects TRBV4-1 to TRBJ1-2; D uncertain. The CDR3 sequence is 13 residues long. The V end was cut by 1 base, the J end by 4 bases, with 7 bases between. Germline CDR1 reads MGHRA; CDR2 reads YSYEKL. CDR3 bases: TGCGCCAGCAGCCAAGTTCCAGCCTATGGCTACACCTTC. Translation: CASSQVPAYGYTF.

The CDR3 DNA follows: TGCAGTGCTAGAGATCCAAGGACAGGGGAAGAGACCCAGTACTTC. Its protein product is CSARDPRTGEETQYF. The chain is built from TRBV20-1 and TRBJ2-5; 9 bases line up with TRBD1. The length of the CDR3 is 15 residues. Germline lookup yields CDR1 DFQATT and CDR2 SNEGSKA (reference sequence). Trimming took 0 bases from V and 3 from J; bases not matched to a gene: 5.

The rearrangement uses TRBV20-1 and TRBJ2-3, with 9 nucleotides matching TRBD1. V lost 6 bases and J lost 5; bases outside the gene matches: 12. This CDR3 comprises 15 residues. Germline CDR1 and CDR2: DFQATT and SNEGSKA (reference sequence). The CDR3 region has the DNA TGCAGTGCCGTTCTTGGGGACAGGGTAGAAGATACGCAGTATTTT. Protein product: CSAVLGDRVEDTQYF.

This clonotype was seen more than once but under ten times. V and J are TRBV7-9 and TRBJ1-1, with D uncertain. Deletions cut 7 bases from V and 1 base from J, with 10 bases between. This CDR3 spans 13 amino acids. Looked up from germline, CDR1 is SEHNR and CDR2 is FQNEAQ (reference sequence). The CDR3 nucleotides are TGTGCCAGCAAATTTTCGGCGAACACTGAAGCTTTCTTT. It codes for CASKFSANTEAFF.

This clonotype was seen only a few times. J is TRBJ2-1 and V is TRBV6-6; TRBD1 matches 9 bases. Per germline, CDR1 MNHNY and CDR2 SVGAGI (reference sequence). This CDR3 has 15 residues. The junction had 11 bases not matched to a gene; V was cut back by 5 bases and J by 9 bases. CDR3 region: CASSPGDREYGEQFF. DNA of the CDR3: TGTGCCAGCAGTCCGGGGGACAGGGAGTATGGTGAGCAGTTCTTC.

This clonotype was found many times. The rearrangement uses TRBV5-5 and TRBJ2-5, with 12 bases fitting TRBD2. With V trimmed by 0 bases and J by 6 bases, 15 bases remained unmatched. The CDR3 spans 19 residues. Germline V gives CDR1 SGHKS, CDR2 YYEKEE (reference sequence). Here the CDR3 DNA reads TGTGCCAGCAGCTTGGTCGGGGGCTTGAGTCTAGCGGGAGGGCAGACCCAGTACTTC. It specifies CASSLVGGLSLAGGQTQYF.

The rearrangement joins TRBV13 to TRBJ1-2, with D possibly matching TRBD1 (6 bases). V was cut by 5 bases and J by 6 bases, with 16 bases left in between. This CDR3 has 14 amino acids. The V gene's germline CDR1 is PRHDT and CDR2 FYEKMQ (reference sequence). CDR3 region: CASSQPQGGDGYTF. In nucleotides, the CDR3 is TGTGCCAGCAGCCAACCACAGGGAGGCGATGGCTACACCTTC. Variable domain in full (rest from reference TRBV13 and TRBJ1-2): AAGVIQSPRHLIKEKRETATLKCYPIPRHDTVYWYQQGPGQDPQFLISFYEKMQSDKGSIPDRFSAQQFSDYHSELNMSSLELGDSALYFCASSQPQGGDGYTFGSGTRLTVV.

Only a few counts were recorded for this clonotype. The rearrangement joins TRBV7-2 to TRBJ2-2; D may be TRBD1 (6 bases). Germline CDR1 SGHTA, CDR2 FQGNSA. With 6 bases removed from V and 2 bases from J, the gap between germline ends came to 10 bases. The CDR3 runs to 14 residues. CDR3 sequence (DNA): TGTGCCAGCAGGGCCAGGGGAAACACCGGGGAGCTGTTTTTT. This gives the protein CASRARGNTGELFF. The complete variable domain, with remaining parts taken from reference TRBV7-2 and TRBJ2-2, reads GAGVSQSPSNKVTEKGKDVELRCDPISGHTALYWYRQSLGQGLEFLIYFQGNSAPDKSGLPSDRFSAERTGGSVSTLTIQRTQQEDSAVYLCASRARGNTGELFFGEGSRLTVL.

The gene calls are TRBV20-1 and TRBJ2-7; no reliable D call. The V and J ends lost 0 bases and 1 base respectively, with 7 bases between them. The CDR3 is made up of 13 amino acids. From germline, CDR1 is DFQATT and CDR2 SNEGSKA (reference sequence). Here the CDR3 DNA reads TGCAGTGCTAGAGACCTAAGTTCCTACGAGCAGTACTTC. This sequence encodes CSARDLSSYEQYF.

This chain links TRBV21-1 with TRBJ1-2; TRBD1, the table's D call, lacks a check against the DNA. TRBV21-1 constitutes a pseudogene. CDR3 length: 18 residues. The CDR3 nucleotides read TGTGCCAGCAGCAAAAAGTCCTCAGGGGATCTGTTAAACTATGGCTACACCTTC. The encoded protein is CASSKKSSGDLLNYGYTF.

This clonotype was found a few times. The gene calls are TRBV28 and TRBJ1-5; 10 bases fit TRBD1. This CDR3 is 14 amino acids long. Looked up from germline, CDR1 is MDHEN and CDR2 is SYDVKM. With V trimmed by 4 bases and J by 9 bases, 6 bases remained unmatched. Written as DNA, the CDR3 is TGTGCCAGCAGTTCAGGACAGGGGGATCGGCCCCAGCATTTT. This translates into CASSSGQGDRPQHF.

This clonotype was seen a handful of times. The chain couples TRBV13 to TRBJ2-7; 9 nucleotides line up with TRBD2. The ends lost 2 bases at V and 4 bases at J; junction bases unmatched: 6. This CDR3 has 15 amino acids. Germline V gene sequence: CDR1 PRHDT, CDR2 FYEKMQ (reference sequence). CDR3 sequence reads: CASSLWASGTYEQYF. The DNA for the CDR3 is TGTGCCAGCAGCTTATGGGCTAGCGGGACTTACGAGCAGTACTTC.

The J gene is TRBJ2-5, the V gene TRBV3-1; 11 bases align to TRBD2. In germline, CDR1 is LGHDT, CDR2 YNNKEL (reference sequence). This CDR3 region has 14 residues. V lost 1 base to trimming and J lost 9 bases; unmatched junction nucleotides: 4. CDR3 DNA sequence: TGTGCCAGCAGCCAAGGTACTAGCGGGAGTGCCCAGTACTTC. Residues: CASSQGTSGSAQYF.

The chain combines TRBV5-1 with TRBJ2-7; D remains unclear. Trimming removed 5 bases from V and 0 bases from J, with 12 bases in between. Germline-derived CDR1 and CDR2 are SGHRS and YFSETQ. This CDR3 comprises 14 residues. The CDR3 DNA sequence: TGCGCCAGCAGTCCCCTAGGCGCCTCCTACGAGCAGTACTTC. Its translation: CASSPLGASYEQYF.

J is TRBJ1-2 and V is TRBV4-1; no clear D gene. The V end was cut by 1 base, the J end by 8 bases, with 14 bases between. Per germline, CDR1 MGHRA and CDR2 YSYEKL. The CDR3 sequence is 14 residues long. In nucleotides, the CDR3 is TGCGCCAGCAGCCAAGTTTTGTCTCCGGGCGGCTACACCTTC. Translating gives CASSQVLSPGGYTF.